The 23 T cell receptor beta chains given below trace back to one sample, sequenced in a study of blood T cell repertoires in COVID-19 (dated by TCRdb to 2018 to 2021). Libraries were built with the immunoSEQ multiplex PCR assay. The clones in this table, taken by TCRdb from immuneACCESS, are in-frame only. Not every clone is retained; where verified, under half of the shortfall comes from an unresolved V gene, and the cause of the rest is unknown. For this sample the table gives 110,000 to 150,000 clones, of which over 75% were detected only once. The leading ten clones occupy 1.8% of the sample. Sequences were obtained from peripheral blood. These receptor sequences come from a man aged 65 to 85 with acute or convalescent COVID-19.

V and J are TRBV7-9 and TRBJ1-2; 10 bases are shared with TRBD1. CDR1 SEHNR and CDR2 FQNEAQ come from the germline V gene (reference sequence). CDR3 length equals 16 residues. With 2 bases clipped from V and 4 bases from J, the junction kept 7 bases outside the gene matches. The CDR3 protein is CASSLSTGGGFYGYTF. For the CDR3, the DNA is TGTGCCAGCAGCTTATCGACAGGGGGCGGATTCTATGGCTACACCTTC.

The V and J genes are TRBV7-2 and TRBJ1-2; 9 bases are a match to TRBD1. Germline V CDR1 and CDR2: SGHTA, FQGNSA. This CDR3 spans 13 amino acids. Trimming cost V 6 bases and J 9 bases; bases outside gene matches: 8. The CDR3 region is CASSSTGGFSYTF. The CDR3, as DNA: TGTGCCAGCAGTTCCACAGGGGGCTTTAGCTACACCTTC.

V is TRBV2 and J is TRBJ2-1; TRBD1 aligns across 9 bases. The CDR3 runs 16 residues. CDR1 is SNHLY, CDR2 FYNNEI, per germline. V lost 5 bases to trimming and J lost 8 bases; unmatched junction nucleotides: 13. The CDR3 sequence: CASSKKQGAVSDEQFF. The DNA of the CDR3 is TGTGCCAGCAGTAAAAAACAGGGGGCGGTTTCGGATGAGCAGTTCTTC.

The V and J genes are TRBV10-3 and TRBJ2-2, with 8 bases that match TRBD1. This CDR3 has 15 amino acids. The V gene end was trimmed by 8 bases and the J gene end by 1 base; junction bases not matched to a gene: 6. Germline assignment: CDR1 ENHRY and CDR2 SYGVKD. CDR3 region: CAIGDRGLNTGELFF. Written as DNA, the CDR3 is TGTGCCATCGGAGACAGGGGCCTGAACACCGGGGAGCTGTTTTTT.

CDR3 in amino acids: CASSLGVADKQFF. The CDR3 nucleotides read TGCGCCAGCAGCCTCGGGGTAGCGGATAAGCAGTTCTTC. The V and J genes are TRBV5-1 and TRBJ2-1, with a weak D call TRBD2 (6 bases). Germline loops: CDR1 SGHRS, CDR2 YFSETQ. V dropped 4 bases and J dropped 11 bases, with 16 bases sitting between them. This CDR3 comprises 13 residues.

The CDR3 loop reads CASGEGRSETQYF. CDR3 bases: TGTGCCAGTGGCGAGGGCAGGTCAGAGACCCAGTACTTC. This chain uses TRBV19 with TRBJ2-5; perhaps TRBD2 as D (5 bases). V lost 8 bases, J lost 4 bases, and 14 bases lay in between. This CDR3 has 13 amino acids. Looked up from germline, CDR1 is LNHDA and CDR2 is SQIVND (reference sequence).

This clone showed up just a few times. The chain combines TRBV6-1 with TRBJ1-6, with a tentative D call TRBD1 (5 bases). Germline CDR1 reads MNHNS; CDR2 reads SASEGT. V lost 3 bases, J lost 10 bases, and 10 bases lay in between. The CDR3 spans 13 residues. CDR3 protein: CASSDRVSSPLHF. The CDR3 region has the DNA TGTGCCAGCAGTGACAGGGTTAGCTCACCCCTCCACTTT.

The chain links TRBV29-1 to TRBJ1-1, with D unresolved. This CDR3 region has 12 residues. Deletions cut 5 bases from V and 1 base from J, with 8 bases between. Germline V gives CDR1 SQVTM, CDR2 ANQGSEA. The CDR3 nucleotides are TGCAGCGTTAACAGTGGGAACACTGAAGCTTTCTTT. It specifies CSVNSGNTEAFF.

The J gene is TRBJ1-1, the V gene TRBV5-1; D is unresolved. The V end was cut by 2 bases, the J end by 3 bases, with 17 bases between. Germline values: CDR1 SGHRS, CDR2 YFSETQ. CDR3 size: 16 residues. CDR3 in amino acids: CASSFFSGLRDTEAFF. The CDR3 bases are TGCGCCAGCAGCTTCTTCTCGGGGTTGAGGGACACTGAAGCTTTCTTT.

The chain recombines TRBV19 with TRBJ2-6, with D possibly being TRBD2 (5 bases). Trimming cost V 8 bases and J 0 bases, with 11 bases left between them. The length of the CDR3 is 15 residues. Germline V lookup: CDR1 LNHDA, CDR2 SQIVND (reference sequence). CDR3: CASGGLSSGANVLTF. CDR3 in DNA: TGTGCCAGTGGAGGTCTTAGCTCTGGGGCCAACGTCCTGACTTTC.

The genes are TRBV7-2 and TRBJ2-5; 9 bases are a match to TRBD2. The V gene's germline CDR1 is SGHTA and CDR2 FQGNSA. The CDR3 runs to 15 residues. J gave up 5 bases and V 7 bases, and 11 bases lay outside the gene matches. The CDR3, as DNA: TGTGCCAGCAATCGCGGGGGGGCATTAGAGGAGACCCAGTACTTC. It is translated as CASNRGGALEETQYF.

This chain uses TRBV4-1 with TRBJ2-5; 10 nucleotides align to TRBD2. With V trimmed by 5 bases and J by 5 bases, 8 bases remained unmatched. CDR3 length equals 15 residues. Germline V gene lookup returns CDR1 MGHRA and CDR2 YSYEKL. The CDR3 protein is CASSSSGGPGETQYF. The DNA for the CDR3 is TGCGCCAGCAGCAGTAGCGGGGGGCCTGGGGAGACCCAGTACTTC.

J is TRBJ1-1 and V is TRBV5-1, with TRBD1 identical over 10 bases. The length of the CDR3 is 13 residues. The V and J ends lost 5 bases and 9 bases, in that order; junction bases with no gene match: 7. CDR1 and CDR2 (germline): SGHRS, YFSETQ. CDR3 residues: CASRTGTGEKAFF. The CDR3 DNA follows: TGCGCCAGCAGAACCGGGACAGGGGAGAAAGCTTTCTTT.

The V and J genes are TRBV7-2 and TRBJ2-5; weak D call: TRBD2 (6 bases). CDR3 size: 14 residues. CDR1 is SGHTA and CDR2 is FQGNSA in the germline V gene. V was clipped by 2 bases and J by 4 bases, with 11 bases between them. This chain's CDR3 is CASSLYGRGETQYF. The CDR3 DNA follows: TGTGCCAGCAGCTTATACGGGAGAGGAGAGACCCAGTACTTC.

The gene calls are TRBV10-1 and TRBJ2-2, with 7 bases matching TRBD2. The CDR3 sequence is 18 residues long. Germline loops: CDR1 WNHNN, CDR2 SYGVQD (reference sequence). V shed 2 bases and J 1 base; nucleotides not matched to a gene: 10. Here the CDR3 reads CASSEGGFSSGNTGELFF. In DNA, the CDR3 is TGCGCCAGCAGTGAGGGCGGGTTTTCTAGCGGGAACACCGGGGAGCTGTTTTTT.

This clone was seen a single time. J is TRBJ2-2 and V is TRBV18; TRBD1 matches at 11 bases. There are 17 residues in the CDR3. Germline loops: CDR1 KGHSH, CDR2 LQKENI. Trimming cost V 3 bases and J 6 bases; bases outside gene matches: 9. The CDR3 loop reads CASSPSPPGQGAGELFF. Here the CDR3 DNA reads TGTGCCAGCTCACCTTCGCCCCCGGGACAGGGGGCCGGGGAGCTGTTTTTT. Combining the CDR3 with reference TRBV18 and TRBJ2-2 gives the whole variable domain NAGVMQNPRHLVRRRGQEARLRCSPMKGHSHVYWYRQLPEEGLKFMVYLQKENIIDESGMPKERFSAEFPKEGPSILRIQQVVRGDSAAYFCASSPSPPGQGAGELFFGEGSRLTVL.

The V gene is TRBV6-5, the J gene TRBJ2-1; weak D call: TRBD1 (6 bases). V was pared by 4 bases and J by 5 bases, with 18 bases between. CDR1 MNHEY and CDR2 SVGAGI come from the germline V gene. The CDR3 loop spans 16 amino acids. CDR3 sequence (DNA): TGTGCCAGCAGTTCCTATAGAGGGGGAATGAACAATGAGCAGTTCTTC. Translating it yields CASSSYRGGMNNEQFF.

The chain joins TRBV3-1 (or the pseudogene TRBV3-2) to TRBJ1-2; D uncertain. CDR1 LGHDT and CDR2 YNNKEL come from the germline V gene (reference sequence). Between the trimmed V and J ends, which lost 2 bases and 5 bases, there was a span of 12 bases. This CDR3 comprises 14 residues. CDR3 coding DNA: TGTGCCAGCAGCCAACCGGGAAAGCGGTATGGCTACACCTTC. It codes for CASSQPGKRYGYTF.

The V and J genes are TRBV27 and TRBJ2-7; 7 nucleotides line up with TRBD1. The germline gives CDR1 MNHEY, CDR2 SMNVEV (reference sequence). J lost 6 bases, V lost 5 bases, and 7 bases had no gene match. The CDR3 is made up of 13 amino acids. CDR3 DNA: TGTGCCAGCAGTAGACAGGGAGATGCCGAGCAGTACTTC. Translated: CASSRQGDAEQYF.

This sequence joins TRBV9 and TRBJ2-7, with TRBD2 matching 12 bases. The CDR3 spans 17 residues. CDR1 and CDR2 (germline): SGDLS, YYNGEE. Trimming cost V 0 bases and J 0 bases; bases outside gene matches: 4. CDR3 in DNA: TGTGCCAGCAGCGTAGGGCTAGCGGGAGGGAGCTCCTACGAGCAGTACTTC. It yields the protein CASSVGLAGGSSYEQYF.

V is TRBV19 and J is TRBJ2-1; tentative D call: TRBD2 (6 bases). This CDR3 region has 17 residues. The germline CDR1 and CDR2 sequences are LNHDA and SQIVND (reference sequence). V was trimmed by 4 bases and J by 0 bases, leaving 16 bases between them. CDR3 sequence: CASSSAGTRSSYNEQFF. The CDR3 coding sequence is TGTGCCAGTAGTAGTGCGGGGACTCGGAGCTCCTACAATGAGCAGTTCTTC.

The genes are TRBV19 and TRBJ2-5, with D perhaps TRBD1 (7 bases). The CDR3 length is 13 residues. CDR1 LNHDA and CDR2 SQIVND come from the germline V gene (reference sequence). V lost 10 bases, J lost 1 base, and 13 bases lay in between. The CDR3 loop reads CATRGDSQETQYF. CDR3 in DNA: TGTGCCACTAGGGGGGACAGCCAAGAGACCCAGTACTTC.

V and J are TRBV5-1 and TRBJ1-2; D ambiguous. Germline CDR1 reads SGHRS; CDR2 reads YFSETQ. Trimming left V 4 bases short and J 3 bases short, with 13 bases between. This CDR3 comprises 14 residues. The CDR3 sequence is CASSPAAGDYGYTF. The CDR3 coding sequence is TGCGCCAGCAGCCCGGCCGCGGGCGACTATGGCTACACCTTC.